This T cell receptor beta chain appears in the sequencing data of a study of radiation and T cells in renal cell carcinoma. Specified time point: blood 4 weeks post-SBRT, at nephrectomy. This sample's treatment: 15 Gy SBRT to primary tumor, nephrectomy 4 weeks later. Germline loops: CDR1 MNHNS, CDR2 SASEGT. This CDR3 has 14 residues. V lost 7 bases, J lost 5 bases, and 14 bases lay in between. Sequenced by immunoSEQ multiplex PCR; TCRdb stores in-frame clones only, minus some. The sample has about 90,000 clones, approximately 80% seen once. This clone was detected a few times. This rearrangement joins TRBV6-1 to TRBJ1-4; D possibly corresponds to TRBD1 (5 bases). The receptor comes from a man aged 60-69 years with renal cell carcinoma. The sequencing here drew on blood, taken from a patient whose treatment included radiotherapy and nephrectomy. The CDR3 region has the DNA TGTGCCAGCATCCCGGGACTCAACAATGAAAAACTGTTTTTT. Its translation is CASIPGLNNEKLFF.